These T cell receptor beta chains were read from a single sample in a study of blood T cell repertoires in COVID-19. TCRdb's copy holds only in-frame clones and misses some; the assay was immunoSEQ multiplex PCR. The top ten clones hold about 0.65% of a sample with roughly 230,000 clones, roughly 86% of them seen once. Sequenced: peripheral blood. The receptors shown here come from a human donor in a cohort sampled during active COVID-19. CDR3s include the opening cysteine and the closing phenylalanine or tryptophan. D genes are given only for firm matches. Part of the rows lack a size; the others show once, few, many or a class for expanded clones.

>TRBD1|NA|TRBV7-8|TRBJ1-5
CASSRDPTGVGPHQPQHF
TGTGCCAGCAGCCGAGACCCGACAGGGGTGGGACCCCATCAGCCCCAGCATTTT
>NA|NA|TRBV28|TRBJ1-1
CASSLMRTEAFF
TGTGCCAGCAGTTTAATGAGGACTGAAGCTTTCTTT
>TRBD2|few|TRBV6-4|TRBJ2-2
CASRRLAGNTGELFF
TGTGCCAGCCGCCGACTAGCGGGAAACACCGGGGAGCTGTTTTTT
>NA|NA|TRBV6-5|TRBJ2-7
CASIRDSGFYEQYF
TGTGCCAGCATACGGGATAGCGGCTTTTACGAGCAGTACTTC
>TRBD1|NA|TRBV29-1|TRBJ2-1
CSVHLTGAYNEQFF
TGCAGCGTTCACCTGACAGGGGCCTACAATGAGCAGTTCTTC
>NA|NA|TRBV7-9|TRBJ2-2
CAGIEAGELFF
TGTGCCGGTATAGAGGCCGGGGAGCTGTTTTTT
>TRBD1|NA|TRBV7-6|TRBJ1-1
CASSPRQGAIEAFF
TGTGCCAGCAGCCCGAGACAGGGGGCCATTGAAGCTTTCTTT
>TRBD2|NA|TRBV3-1/TRBV3-2|TRBJ2-7
CASSQAGLADEQYF
TGTGCCAGCAGCCAGGCCGGACTAGCGGACGAGCAGTACTTC
>NA|NA|TRBV30|TRBJ1-2
CACTRWKGSNVGYGYTF
TGTGCCTGCACCAGATGGAAGGGGTCAAACGTTGGGTATGGCTACACCTTC
>TRBD1|NA|TRBV12-5|TRBJ2-7
CASGLVQGQAQF
TGTGCTAGTGGTTTGGTACAGGGACAGGCTCAATTC
>TRBD1|NA|TRBV27|TRBJ1-2
CASSLKVGRGYGYTF
TGTGCCAGCAGTTTAAAAGTGGGCAGGGGGTATGGCTACACCTTC
>NA|NA|TRBV5-8|TRBJ1-4
CASSLGLGDNEKLFF
TGTGCCAGCAGCTTAGGTCTCGGAGATAATGAAAAACTGTTTTTT
>NA|NA|TRBV3-1/TRBV3-2|TRBJ1-1
CASSPRVGGTEAFF
TGTGCCAGCAGTCCCCGGGTGGGGGGCACTGAAGCTTTCTTT
>TRBD1|NA|TRBV4-1|TRBJ2-7
CASSPTGQGAYEQYF
TGCGCCAGCAGCCCAACGGGACAGGGGGCGTACGAGCAGTACTTC
>NA|NA|TRBV7-2|TRBJ2-3
CASSLDRGSTDTQYF
TGTGCCAGCAGCTTAGATAGGGGAAGCACAGATACGCAGTATTTT